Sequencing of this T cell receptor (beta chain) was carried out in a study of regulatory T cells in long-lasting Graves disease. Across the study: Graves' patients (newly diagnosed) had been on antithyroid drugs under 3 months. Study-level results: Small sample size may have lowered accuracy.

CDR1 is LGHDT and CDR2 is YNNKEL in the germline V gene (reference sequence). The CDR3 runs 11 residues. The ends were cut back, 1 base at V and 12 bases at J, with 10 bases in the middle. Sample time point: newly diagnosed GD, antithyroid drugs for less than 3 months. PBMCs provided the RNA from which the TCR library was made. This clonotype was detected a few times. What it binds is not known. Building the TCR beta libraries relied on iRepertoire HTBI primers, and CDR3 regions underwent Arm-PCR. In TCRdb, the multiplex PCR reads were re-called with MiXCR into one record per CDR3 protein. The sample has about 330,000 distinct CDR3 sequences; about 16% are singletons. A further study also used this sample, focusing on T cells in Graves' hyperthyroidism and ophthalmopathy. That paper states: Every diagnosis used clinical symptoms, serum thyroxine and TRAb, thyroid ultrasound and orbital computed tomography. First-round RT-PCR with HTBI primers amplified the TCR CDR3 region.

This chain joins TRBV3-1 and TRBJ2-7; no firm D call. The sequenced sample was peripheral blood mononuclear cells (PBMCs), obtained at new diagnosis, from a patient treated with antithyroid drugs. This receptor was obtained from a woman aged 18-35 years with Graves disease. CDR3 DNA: TGTGCCAGCAGCCAAGGAAGATACCGGTACTTC. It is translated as CASSQGRYRYF.